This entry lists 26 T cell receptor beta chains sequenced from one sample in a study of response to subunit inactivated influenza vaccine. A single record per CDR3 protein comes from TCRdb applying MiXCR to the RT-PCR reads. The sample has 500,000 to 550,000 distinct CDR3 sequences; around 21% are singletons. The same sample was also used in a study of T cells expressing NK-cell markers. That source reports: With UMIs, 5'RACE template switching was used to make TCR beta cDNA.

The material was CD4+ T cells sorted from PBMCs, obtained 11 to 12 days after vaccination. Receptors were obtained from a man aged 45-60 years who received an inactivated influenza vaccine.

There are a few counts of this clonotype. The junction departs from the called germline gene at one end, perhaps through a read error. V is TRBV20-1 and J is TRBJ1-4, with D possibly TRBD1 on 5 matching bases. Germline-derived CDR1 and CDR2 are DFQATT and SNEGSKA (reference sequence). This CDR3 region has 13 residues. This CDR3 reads CSAKGLTGEELFF. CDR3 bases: TGCAGTGCTAAGGGACTTACTGGTGAAGAACTGTTTTTT.

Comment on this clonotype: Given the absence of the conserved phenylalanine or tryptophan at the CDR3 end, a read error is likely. Here the CDR3 DNA reads TGTGCCAGCAGTTTTAGCGGGAGGGATACGCAGTATATT. Its translation is CASSFSGRDTQYI. The J gene is TRBJ2-3, the V gene TRBV12-3 or TRBV12-4, with 10 bases identical to TRBD2. The CDR3 has 13 residues. The V gene end was trimmed by 3 bases and the J gene end by 6 bases; junction bases not matched to a gene: 0.

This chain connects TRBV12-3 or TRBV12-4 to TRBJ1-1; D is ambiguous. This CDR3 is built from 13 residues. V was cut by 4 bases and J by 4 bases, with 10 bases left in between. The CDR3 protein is CASSSTTLTEAFF. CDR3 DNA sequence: TGTGCCAGCAGTTCCACGACTCTCACTGAAGCTTTCTTT.

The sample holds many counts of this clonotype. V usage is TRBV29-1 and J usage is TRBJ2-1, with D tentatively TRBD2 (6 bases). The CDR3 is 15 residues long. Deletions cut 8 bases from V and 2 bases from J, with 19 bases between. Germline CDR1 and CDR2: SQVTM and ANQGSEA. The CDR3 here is CSTLLADLPYNEQFF. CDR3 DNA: TGCAGCACCCTTTTAGCGGACCTCCCCTACAATGAGCAGTTCTTC.

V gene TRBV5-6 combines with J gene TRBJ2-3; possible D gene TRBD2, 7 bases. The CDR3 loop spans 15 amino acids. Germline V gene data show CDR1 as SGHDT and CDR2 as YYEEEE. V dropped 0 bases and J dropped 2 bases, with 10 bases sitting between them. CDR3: CASSLAGGHTDTQYF. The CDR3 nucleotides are TGTGCCAGCAGCTTGGCCGGGGGGCACACAGATACGCAGTATTTT.

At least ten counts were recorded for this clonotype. This chain's CDR3 is CSVETSGGAITQYF. Written as DNA, the CDR3 is TGCAGCGTCGAGACTAGCGGGGGGGCAATCACGCAGTATTTT. This rearrangement joins TRBV29-1 to TRBJ2-3; 14 bases fit TRBD2. The CDR3 consists of 14 residues. The germline V gene encodes CDR1 SQVTM and CDR2 ANQGSEA. Losses at the gene ends were 6 bases for V and 9 bases for J; bases not matched to a gene: 8.

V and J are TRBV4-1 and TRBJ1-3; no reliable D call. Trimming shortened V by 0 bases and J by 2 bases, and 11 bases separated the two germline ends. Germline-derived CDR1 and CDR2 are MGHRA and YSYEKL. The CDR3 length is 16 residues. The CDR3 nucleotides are TGCGCCAGCAGCCAAGATAGCAGGATTACTGGAAACACCATATATTTT. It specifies CASSQDSRITGNTIYF.

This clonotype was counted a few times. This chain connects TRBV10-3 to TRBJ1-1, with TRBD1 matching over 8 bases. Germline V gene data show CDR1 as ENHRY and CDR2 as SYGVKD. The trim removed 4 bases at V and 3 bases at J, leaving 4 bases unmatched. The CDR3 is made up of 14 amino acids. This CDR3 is CAISAGRGHTEAFF. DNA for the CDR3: TGTGCCATCAGTGCAGGCAGGGGGCACACTGAAGCTTTCTTT.

The CDR3, as DNA: TGTGCCAGCAGCCCCAAGGCCAAAAACATTCAGTACTTC. This gives the protein CASSPKAKNIQYF. The J gene is TRBJ2-4, the V gene TRBV7-9; D gene ambiguous. Trimming removed 5 bases from V and 1 base from J, with 6 bases in between. This CDR3 contains 13 residues. From germline, CDR1 is SEHNR and CDR2 FQNEAQ (reference sequence).

The CDR3 sequence: CSAKDRVETQYF. The CDR3 DNA is TGCAGTGCTAAGGACAGGGTTGAGACCCAGTACTTC. V usage is TRBV20-1 and J usage is TRBJ2-5; 8 bases align to TRBD1. Germline trimming cut 4 bases from V and 5 bases from J; bases unmatched to any gene: 3. Germline CDR1 DFQATT, CDR2 SNEGSKA (reference sequence). The CDR3 consists of 12 residues.

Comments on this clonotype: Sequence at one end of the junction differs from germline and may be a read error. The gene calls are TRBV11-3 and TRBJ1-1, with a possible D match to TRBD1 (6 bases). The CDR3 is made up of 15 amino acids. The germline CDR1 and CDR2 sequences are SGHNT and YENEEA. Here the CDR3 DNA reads TGTGCCAGCAGCCTTGAGGACAGACCGAACACTGAAGTTTTCTTT. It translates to CASSLEDRPNTEVFF.

The CDR3 protein is CASSQGVGGGTDTQYF. CDR3 nucleotide sequence: TGCGCCAGCAGCCAAGGGGTGGGAGGGGGCACAGATACGCAGTATTTT. The chain links TRBV4-1 to TRBJ2-3; 7 bases agree with TRBD2. Losses at the gene ends were 1 base for V and 1 base for J; bases not matched to a gene: 5. Germline-derived CDR1 and CDR2 are MGHRA and YSYEKL. The CDR3 covers 16 residues.

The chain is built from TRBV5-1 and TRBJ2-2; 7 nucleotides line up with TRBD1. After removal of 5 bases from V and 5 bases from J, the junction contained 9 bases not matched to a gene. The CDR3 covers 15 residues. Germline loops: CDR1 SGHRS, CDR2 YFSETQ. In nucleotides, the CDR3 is TGCGCCAGCAGGGAGCCGGGACAGCGAACCGGGGAGCTGTTTTTT. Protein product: CASREPGQRTGELFF.

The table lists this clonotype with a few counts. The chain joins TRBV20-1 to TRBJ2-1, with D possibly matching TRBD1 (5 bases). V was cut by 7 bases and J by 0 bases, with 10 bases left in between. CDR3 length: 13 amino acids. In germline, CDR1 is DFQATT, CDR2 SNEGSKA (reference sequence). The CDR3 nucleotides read TGCAGTGGGGGCCAGGGCTCCTACAATGAGCAGTTCTTC. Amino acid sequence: CSGGQGSYNEQFF.

The CDR3 DNA is TGTGCCAGCCTAGGCCGGACAGGCCTCTACGAGCAGTACTTC. Its translation: CASLGRTGLYEQYF. The chain links TRBV6-2 or TRBV6-3 to TRBJ2-7; 7 bases map to TRBD1. CDR1 MNHEY and CDR2 SVGEGT come from the germline V gene. This CDR3 is 14 amino acids long. Trimming cost V 8 bases and J 3 bases; bases outside gene matches: 10.

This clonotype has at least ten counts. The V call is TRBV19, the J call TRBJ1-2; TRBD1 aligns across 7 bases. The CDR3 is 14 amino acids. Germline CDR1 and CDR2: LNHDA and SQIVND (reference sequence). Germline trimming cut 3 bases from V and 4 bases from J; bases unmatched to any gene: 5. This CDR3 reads CASSIDRAAYGYTF. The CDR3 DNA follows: TGTGCCAGTAGTATCGACAGGGCGGCCTATGGCTACACCTTC.

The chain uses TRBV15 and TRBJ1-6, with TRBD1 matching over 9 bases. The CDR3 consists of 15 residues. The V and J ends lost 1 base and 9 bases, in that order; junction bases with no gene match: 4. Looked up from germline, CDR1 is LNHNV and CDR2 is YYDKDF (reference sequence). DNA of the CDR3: TGTGCCACCAGCAGAGGACAGGGGGTTGGTTCACCCCTCCACTTT. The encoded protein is CATSRGQGVGSPLHF.

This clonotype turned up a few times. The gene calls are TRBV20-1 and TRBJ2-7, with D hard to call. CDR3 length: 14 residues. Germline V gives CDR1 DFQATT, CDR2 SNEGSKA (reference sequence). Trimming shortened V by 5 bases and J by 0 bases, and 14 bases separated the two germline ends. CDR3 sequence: CSALRRSGSYEQYF. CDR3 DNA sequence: TGCAGTGCTCTGAGGCGGTCTGGCTCCTACGAGCAGTACTTC.

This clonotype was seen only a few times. This chain's CDR3 is CASSSLRGDRIYEQYF. The CDR3 DNA follows: TGTGCCAGCAGCTCCCTTAGGGGGGACAGGATCTACGAGCAGTACTTC. This chain uses TRBV7-9 with TRBJ2-7; 8 bases line up with TRBD1. Germline trimming cut 4 bases from V and 3 bases from J; bases unmatched to any gene: 11. This CDR3 region has 16 residues. The germline V gene has CDR1 SEHNR and CDR2 FQNEAQ (reference sequence).

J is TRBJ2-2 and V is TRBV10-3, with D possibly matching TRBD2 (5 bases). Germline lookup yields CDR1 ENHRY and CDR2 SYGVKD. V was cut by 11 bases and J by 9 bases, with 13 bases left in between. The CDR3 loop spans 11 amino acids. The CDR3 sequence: CAAREGWELFF. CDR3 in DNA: TGTGCCGCAAGAGAGGGCTGGGAGCTGTTTTTT.

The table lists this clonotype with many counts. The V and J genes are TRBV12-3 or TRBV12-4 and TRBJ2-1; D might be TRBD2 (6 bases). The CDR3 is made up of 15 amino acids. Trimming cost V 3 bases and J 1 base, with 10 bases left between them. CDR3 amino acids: CASSFVGGSYNEQFF. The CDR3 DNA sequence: TGTGCCAGCAGTTTTGTGGGGGGATCCTACAATGAGCAGTTCTTC.

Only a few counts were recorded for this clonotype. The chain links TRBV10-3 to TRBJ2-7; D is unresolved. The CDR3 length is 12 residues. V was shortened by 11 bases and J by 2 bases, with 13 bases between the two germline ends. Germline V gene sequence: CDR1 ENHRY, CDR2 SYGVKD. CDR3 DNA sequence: TGTGCCGCCGCCTGGGCAACCTACGAGCAGTACTTC. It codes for CAAAWATYEQYF.

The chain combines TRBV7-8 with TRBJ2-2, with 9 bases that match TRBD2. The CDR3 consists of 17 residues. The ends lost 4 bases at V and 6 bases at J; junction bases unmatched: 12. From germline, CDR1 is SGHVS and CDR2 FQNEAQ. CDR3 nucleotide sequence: TGTGCCAGCAGCTCACCCTCCTGGCGGGGGGGCTCCGGGGAGCTGTTTTTT. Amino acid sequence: CASSSPSWRGGSGELFF.

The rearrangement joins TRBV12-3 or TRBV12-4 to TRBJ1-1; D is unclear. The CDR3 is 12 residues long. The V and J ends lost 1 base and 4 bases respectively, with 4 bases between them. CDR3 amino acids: CASSLDSTEAFF. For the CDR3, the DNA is TGTGCCAGCAGTTTAGATAGCACTGAAGCTTTCTTT.

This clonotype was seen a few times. The CDR3: CAWGQGGTGELFF. The CDR3 region has the DNA TGTGCCTGGGGACAGGGTGGTACCGGGGAGCTGTTTTTT. The V call is TRBV30, the J call TRBJ2-2, with TRBD1 matching 8 bases. Trimming cost V 5 bases and J 5 bases; bases outside gene matches: 4. This CDR3 comprises 13 residues. CDR1 and CDR2 (germline): GTSNPN, SVGIG (reference sequence). Variable domain in full (rest from reference TRBV30 and TRBJ2-2): SQTIHQWPATLVQPVGSPLSLECTVEGTSNPNLYWYRQAAGRGLQLLFYSVGIGQISSEVPQNLSASRPQDRQFILSSKKLLLSDSGFYLCAWGQGGTGELFFGEGSRLTVL.

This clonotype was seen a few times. The CDR3 reads CASRQPGQGALYEQYF. Here the CDR3 DNA reads TGTGCCAGCAGGCAACCTGGACAGGGGGCGTTGTACGAGCAGTACTTC. The rearrangement uses TRBV6-2 or TRBV6-3 and TRBJ2-7; 11 nucleotides agree with TRBD1. Per germline, CDR1 MNHEY and CDR2 SVGEGT. V lost 6 bases, J lost 4 bases, and 11 bases stayed unmatched. The CDR3 totals 16 residues.